One sample yielded the 26 T cell receptor beta chains listed below, sequenced in a study of T cells in Graves' hyperthyroidism and ophthalmopathy. RNA transcripts yielded amplified TCR beta CDR3 regions. The study used the HTBI primer set for a first-round RT-PCR of the TCR CDR3. TCRdb re-called the multiplex PCR reads with MiXCR, one entry per CDR3 protein. This table has fewer than 40,000 distinct CDR3 sequences, approximately 50% appearing once. Specimen: blood. The receptors derive from a woman aged 40 to 50 with Graves' ophthalmopathy.

This clonotype was observed once. No conserved phenylalanine or tryptophan ends this CDR3, so it is likely a read error. This sequence joins TRBV6-5 and TRBJ2-7, with TRBD1 as a possible D gene (7 bases). The CDR3 loop spans 15 amino acids. From germline, CDR1 is MNHEY and CDR2 SVGAGI. In nucleotides, the CDR3 is TGTGCCAGCAGTTACGGCGGGACAGTTTCCTACGGGCAGTACTTA. Protein product: CASSYGGTVSYGQYL.

The rearrangement uses TRBV20-1 and TRBJ2-7; tentatively, D is TRBD1 or TRBD2 (5 bases each). The germline CDR1 and CDR2 sequences are DFQATT and SNEGSKA (reference sequence). CDR3 length: 16 amino acids. Deletions cut 6 bases from V and 4 bases from J, with 25 bases between. The CDR3 bases are TGCAGTGCCAGCAGCTTCGGGGCCCTCCCTCGGTACGAGCAGTACTTC. This sequence encodes CSASSFGALPRYEQYF.

The table lists this clonotype with a few counts. The rearrangement joins TRBV20-1 to TRBJ1-5; TRBD1 agrees at 7 bases. CDR1 and CDR2 from the germline V gene are DFQATT and SNEGSKA (reference sequence). This CDR3 contains 15 residues. V shed 6 bases, J shed 6 bases, and the junction held 14 bases outside the gene matches. The CDR3 sequence: CSARKGARGRQPQHF. CDR3 in DNA: TGCAGTGCCCGGAAGGGGGCGCGAGGGCGTCAGCCCCAGCATTTT.

This clonotype was seen ten or more times. V and J are TRBV7-2 and TRBJ1-5; no definite D call. The CDR3 has 15 amino acids. Germline loops: CDR1 SGHTA, CDR2 FQGNSA. V was trimmed by 3 bases and J by 1 base, leaving 10 bases between them. The CDR3 region has the DNA TGTGCCAGCAGCTTGGTGGGATCGAGCAATCAGCCCCAGCATTTT. This gives the protein CASSLVGSSNQPQHF.

The genes are TRBV7-3 and TRBJ1-2; D gene uncertain. Looked up from germline, CDR1 is SGHTA and CDR2 is FQGTGA. CDR3 length: 14 residues. V lost 1 base, J lost 2 bases, and 8 bases lay in between. The CDR3 bases are TGTGCCAGCAGCTTAAAATGGCAGAACTATGGCTACACCTTC. Translating gives CASSLKWQNYGYTF.

The chain recombines TRBV7-2 with TRBJ1-2; D uncertain. The CDR3 contains 13 residues. Germline assignment: CDR1 SGHTA and CDR2 FQGNSA. V shed 5 bases and J shed 8 bases, with 15 bases lying between them. As DNA, the CDR3 is TGTGCCAGCAGCCCCCGAACGGGGAGCGGCTACACCTTC. Residues: CASSPRTGSGYTF.

The chain carries TRBV5-4 and TRBJ1-2; D may be TRBD1 (6 bases). The CDR3 loop spans 15 amino acids. Per the germline V gene, CDR1 is SGHNT and CDR2 is YYREEE (reference sequence). V lost 0 bases and J 2 bases, leaving 11 bases between the germline ends. CDR3 DNA sequence: TGTGCCAGCAGCTTGGGTGGGGGCGCAAACTATGGCTACACCTTC. Translated, it gives CASSLGGGANYGYTF.

This clonotype was observed a handful of times. The chain has TRBV15 and TRBJ2-7; D remains unclear. Germline loops: CDR1 LNHNV, CDR2 YYDKDF (reference sequence). The CDR3 contains 13 residues. V was shortened by 0 bases and J by 5 bases, with 8 bases between the two germline ends. The CDR3 protein is CATSRESRNEQYF. DNA for the CDR3: TGTGCCACCAGCAGAGAGTCTAGGAACGAGCAGTACTTC.

This clonotype is medium-sized by share. The J gene is TRBJ1-6, the V gene TRBV7-2, with D hard to call. V was clipped by 5 bases and J by 5 bases, with 10 bases between them. Per germline, CDR1 SGHTA and CDR2 FQGNSA. The CDR3 has 14 residues. DNA for the CDR3: TGTGCCAGCAGCCCGGGATCGAATAATTCACCCCTCCACTTT. Translation: CASSPGSNNSPLHF.

The CDR3 nucleotides are TGTGCCAGCAGCTTACAGACAGGGGGGACCCAAGAGACCCAGTACTTC. Translated: CASSLQTGGTQETQYF. The genes are TRBV7-9 and TRBJ2-5; the match to TRBD1 covers 9 bases. The CDR3 contains 16 residues. CDR1 SEHNR and CDR2 FQNEAQ come from the germline V gene (reference sequence). With V trimmed by 2 bases and J by 1 base, 5 bases remained unmatched. Drawing the rest from reference TRBV7-9 and TRBJ2-5, the complete variable domain is DTGVSQNPRHKITKRGQNVTFRCDPISEHNRLYWYRQTLGQGPEFLTYFQNEAQLEKSRLLSDRFSAERPKGSFSTLEIQRTEQGDSAMYLCASSLQTGGTQETQYFGPGTRLLVL.

The sample holds many counts of this clonotype. CDR3 sequence: CASSLGGGIEWGQETQYF. The CDR3, as DNA: TGTGCCAGCAGCCTGGGGGGAGGTATCGAGTGGGGCCAAGAGACCCAGTACTTC. The chain links TRBV11-2 to TRBJ2-5; maybe TRBD2 (6 bases). Germline values: CDR1 SGHAT, CDR2 FQNNGV. V gave up 5 bases and J gave up 1 base, with 23 bases separating them. The CDR3 loop spans 18 amino acids. The full variable domain, in which reference TRBV11-2 and TRBJ2-5 provide the parts outside the CDR3, is EAGVAQSPRYKIIEKRQSVAFWCNPISGHATLYWYQQILGQGPKLLIQFQNNGVVDDSQLPKDRFSAERLKGVDSTLKIQPAKLEDSAVYLCASSLGGGIEWGQETQYFGPGTRLLVL.

This clonotype was observed at least ten times. This rearrangement joins TRBV27 to TRBJ2-3; unclear D gene. Trimming left V 4 bases short and J 0 bases short, with 5 bases between. The CDR3 sequence is 13 residues long. Per germline, CDR1 MNHEY and CDR2 SMNVEV (reference sequence). CDR3 sequence (DNA): TGTGCCAGCAGTTCCTCTAGCACAGATACGCAGTATTTT. Protein product: CASSSSSTDTQYF.

This clonotype occurred many times. The genes are TRBV5-1 and TRBJ2-7; D remains unclear. The CDR3 has 14 amino acids. CDR1 and CDR2 from the germline V gene are SGHRS and YFSETQ. V lost 1 base and J lost 1, with 9 bases in between. The CDR3 loop is CASSLRWDSYEQYF. CDR3 sequence (DNA): TGCGCCAGCAGCTTGAGATGGGATTCCTACGAGCAGTACTTC.

CDR3 bases: TGTGCCAGCAGCCCGCACCGGGACAGGGCGTACAATGAGCAGTTCTTC. It yields the protein CASSPHRDRAYNEQFF. The chain couples TRBV7-2 to TRBJ2-1; 9 bases are shared with TRBD1. The CDR3 is 16 amino acids. The V segment lost 5 bases and the J segment 4 bases; nucleotides outside the gene matches: 9. Germline loops: CDR1 SGHTA, CDR2 FQGNSA. The whole variable domain, filled in from reference TRBV7-2 and TRBJ2-1, reads GAGVSQSPSNKVTEKGKDVELRCDPISGHTALYWYRQSLGQGLEFLIYFQGNSAPDKSGLPSDRFSAERTGGSVSTLTIQRTQQEDSAVYLCASSPHRDRAYNEQFFGPGTRLTVL.

This clonotype occurred many times. The rearrangement links TRBV7-9 to TRBJ2-3; possible D gene TRBD2, 5 bases. Looked up from germline, CDR1 is SEHNR and CDR2 is FQNEAQ (reference sequence). CDR3 length equals 14 residues. Trimming took 1 base from V and 7 from J, leaving 12 bases between them. CDR3 protein: CASSLDPGVNTQYF. CDR3 sequence (DNA): TGTGCCAGCAGCTTAGACCCCGGGGTCAATACGCAGTATTTT.

This clonotype was seen repeatedly, ten times or more. V gene TRBV7-9 combines with J gene TRBJ1-1; D is uncertain. V dropped 1 base and J dropped 4 bases, with 10 bases sitting between them. CDR1 SEHNR and CDR2 FQNEAQ come from the germline V gene (reference sequence). This CDR3 is 14 amino acids long. CDR3 coding DNA: TGTGCCAGCAGCTTAGGATGGGGTGGCACTGAAGCTTTCTTT. Translation gives CASSLGWGGTEAFF.

This clonotype was counted at least ten times. The chain uses TRBV20-1 and TRBJ1-1; TRBD1 aligns across 7 bases. The junction had 8 bases not matched to a gene; V was cut back by 6 bases and J by 1 base. Germline CDR1 and CDR2: DFQATT and SNEGSKA (reference sequence). The CDR3 is 14 residues long. CDR3 region: CSAYSNRGNTEAFF. The CDR3 nucleotides read TGCAGTGCGTACTCAAACAGGGGGAACACTGAAGCTTTCTTT.

Many counts were recorded for this clonotype. This chain connects TRBV12-3 or TRBV12-4 to TRBJ2-3; 8 bases align to TRBD2. V lost 5 bases and J lost 1; bases outside the gene matches: 8. CDR3 length: 16 residues. CDR3 coding DNA: TGTGCCAGCAGTCGACCCCCGGGACTAGGCACAGATACGCAGTATTTT. The encoded protein is CASSRPPGLGTDTQYF.

In its sample, this clonotype ranks as medium-sized. The J gene is TRBJ1-2, the V gene TRBV20-1; a weak D match, TRBD1 (5 bases). Between the trimmed V and J ends, which lost 0 bases and 6 bases, there was a span of 11 bases. The germline V gene encodes CDR1 DFQATT and CDR2 SNEGSKA (reference sequence). The CDR3 sequence is 13 residues long. The CDR3 nucleotides are TGCAGTGCTAGAGATGCAGGGTCGAATGGCTACACCTTC. Its translation is CSARDAGSNGYTF.

This clonotype was counted ten times or more. This chain connects TRBV9 to TRBJ2-3; perhaps TRBD1 as D (5 bases). There are 16 residues in the CDR3. Germline V lookup: CDR1 SGDLS, CDR2 YYNGEE. Trimming shortened V by 0 bases and J by 2 bases, and 13 bases separated the two germline ends. DNA for the CDR3: TGTGCCAGCAGCGTAGGTGCTGGGGCCTTCACAGATACGCAGTATTTT. Protein sequence: CASSVGAGAFTDTQYF.

Regarding this clonotype: The conserved final phenylalanine or tryptophan is absent from the CDR3, which likely points to a read error. It is unclear where the CDR3 begins or ends on the DNA, so no DNA is shown, and the CDR3 is as TCRdb lists it. The chain has TRBV7-8 and TRBJ2-5; TRBD2 is the table's D call, not checked against the DNA. CDR1 and CDR2 from the germline V gene are SGHVS and FQNEAQ. The CDR3 is 12 residues long, counting both termini. The CDR3 here is CAGSLVWGPVGL.

The table lists this clonotype with many counts. The genes are TRBV5-1 and TRBJ1-2, with 10 nucleotides matching TRBD1. This CDR3 has 16 residues. Germline V lookup: CDR1 SGHRS, CDR2 YFSETQ. V shed 4 bases, J shed 8 bases, and the junction held 14 bases outside the gene matches. The CDR3 region is CASSTRTGTGVGGYTF. In DNA form, the CDR3 reads TGCGCCAGCAGCACACGAACCGGGACAGGGGTCGGGGGCTACACCTTC.

This clonotype has at least ten counts. V and J are TRBV6-5 and TRBJ1-5; 7 nucleotides align to TRBD1. The germline CDR1 and CDR2 sequences are MNHEY and SVGAGI. V dropped 4 bases and J dropped 0; count of bases not matched to a gene: 6. The CDR3 length is 16 residues. The CDR3 is CASSSPGGHSNQPQHF. Written as DNA, the CDR3 is TGTGCCAGCAGTTCCCCAGGGGGGCATAGCAATCAGCCCCAGCATTTT.

This clonotype was seen only a few times. The chain employs TRBV4-1 and TRBJ2-5; no definite D call. CDR3 size: 10 residues. Between the trimmed V and J ends, which lost 0 bases and 7 bases, there was a span of 0 bases. Germline V gene lookup returns CDR1 MGHRA and CDR2 YSYEKL. The CDR3 sequence: CASSQETQYF. As DNA, the CDR3 is TGCGCCAGCAGCCAAGAGACCCAGTACTTC.

This clonotype came up many times. The genes are TRBV11-2 and TRBJ2-5, with D possibly being TRBD2 (6 bases). CDR1 is SGHAT, CDR2 FQNNGV, per germline. The V and J ends lost 5 bases and 1 base respectively, with 23 bases between them. The CDR3 has 18 amino acids. CDR3 in amino acids: CASSLGGGIELGQETQYF. In DNA, the CDR3 is TGTGCCAGCAGCCTGGGGGGAGGTATCGAGTTGGGCCAAGAGACCCAGTACTTC.

DNA for the CDR3: TGTGCCAGCAGTTCGGGACACTCTGGGGGGGGCTACACCTTC. Its translation: CASSSGHSGGGYTF. The rearrangement joins TRBV2 to TRBJ1-2, with D possibly TRBD1 on 6 matching bases. V was cut by 5 bases and J by 8 bases, with 18 bases left in between. The CDR3 extends over 14 amino acids. Per germline, CDR1 SNHLY and CDR2 FYNNEI.